A single sample gave rise to the 18 T cell receptor beta chains below, sequenced in a study of cytomegalovirus exposure and HLA in healthy donors. It was with 60 Vbeta and 13 Jbeta primers that the PCR ran. The protocol was immunoSEQ multiplex PCR, while the TCRdb copy is restricted to in-frame clones and leaves out a portion. Among under 300,000 clones listed, roughly 85% were seen once. Specimen: PBMCs. These receptor sequences come from a man aged 35 to 55 in good health and CMV-seropositive.

V usage is TRBV6-1 and J usage is TRBJ2-7; 8 nucleotides match TRBD2. The CDR3 extends over 15 amino acids. V shed 2 bases and J 2 bases; nucleotides not matched to a gene: 5. Germline V lookup: CDR1 MNHNS, CDR2 SASEGT. The CDR3 DNA is TGTGCCAGCAGTGAAACTAGCGGAGGCCCCTACGAGCAGTACTTC. Translation gives CASSETSGGPYEQYF.

The chain joins TRBV7-2 to TRBJ2-7, with a possible D match to TRBD2 (6 bases). In germline, CDR1 is SGHTA, CDR2 FQGNSA. The CDR3 totals 13 residues. V was clipped by 5 bases and J by 7 bases, with 15 bases between them. CDR3 protein: CASSTGPRGEQYF. DNA for the CDR3: TGTGCCAGCAGCACCGGACCCCGGGGGGAGCAGTACTTC.

This clone was seen a few times. A junction boundary mismatches the germline segment, possibly from a read error. The chain carries TRBV7-2 and TRBJ2-7, with 14 bases matching TRBD2. Looked up from germline, CDR1 is SGHTA and CDR2 is FQGNSA. The CDR3 consists of 18 residues. This CDR3 reads CASSLDLYRTSGRREQYF. Here the CDR3 DNA reads TGTGCCAGCAGTTTAGATTTGTATCGGACTAGCGGGAGGCGTGAGCAGTACTTC.

The V and J genes are TRBV28 and TRBJ1-5, with D unclear. The CDR3 loop spans 13 amino acids. The V end lost 1 base, the J end lost 7 bases, and 8 bases lay between the germline ends. CDR1 MDHEN and CDR2 SYDVKM come from the germline V gene. For the CDR3, the DNA is TGTGCCAGCAGTTTATTTCTCGGGCAGCCCCAGCATTTT. Its protein is CASSLFLGQPQHF.

The chain employs TRBV9 and TRBJ2-7, with TRBD1 matching 9 bases. This CDR3 spans 19 amino acids. Germline loops: CDR1 SGDLS, CDR2 YYNGEE. The J segment lost 2 bases and the V segment lost 0 bases, leaving 15 bases of the junction unmatched. The CDR3 nucleotides are TGTGCCAGCAGCGTAGGCAACAGGGGGCCTTTTTCCGCGACCTACGAGCAGTACTTC. This translates into CASSVGNRGPFSATYEQYF.

This clone was recorded only once. V usage is TRBV2 and J usage is TRBJ2-7; 10 bases are a match to TRBD1. CDR1 and CDR2 (germline): SNHLY, FYNNEI. CDR3 length: 14 amino acids. Losses at the gene ends were 4 bases for V and 5 bases for J; bases not matched to a gene: 5. The CDR3 DNA reads TGTGCCAGCAGTGTAGGGACAGGGGTGCACGAGCAGTACTTC. It translates to CASSVGTGVHEQYF.

This chain joins TRBV7-9 and TRBJ1-4, with 8 bases matching TRBD1. J gave up 4 bases and V 1 base, and 14 bases lay outside the gene matches. Germline CDR1 and CDR2: SEHNR and FQNEAQ (reference sequence). This CDR3 region has 19 residues. CDR3 in DNA: TGTGCCAGCAGCTTAGGCGACAGGGGCAACTCAGCGGGTAATGAAAAACTGTTTTTT. Amino acids: CASSLGDRGNSAGNEKLFF.

The chain joins TRBV5-1 to TRBJ2-7; TRBD2 might be the D (5 bases). V was cut by 4 bases and J by 0 bases, with 17 bases left in between. The germline V gene encodes CDR1 SGHRS and CDR2 YFSETQ. This CDR3 region has 16 residues. The CDR3: CASSREPGLASYEQYF. As DNA, the CDR3 is TGCGCCAGCAGCAGGGAGCCTGGGCTAGCCTCCTACGAGCAGTACTTC.

The chain is built from TRBV18 and TRBJ2-3, with D unresolved. The germline V and J ends were trimmed by 1 base and 2 bases, with 7 bases remaining between them. CDR3 size: 14 residues. CDR1 and CDR2 from the germline V gene are KGHSH and LQKENI. The CDR3 spells CASSPLQPTDTQYF. The CDR3 DNA sequence: TGTGCCAGCTCACCACTACAGCCCACAGATACGCAGTATTTT.

This chain joins TRBV25-1 and TRBJ2-3; unclear D gene. Trimming took off 2 bases at V and 6 bases at J, with 9 bases between the two ends. Germline loops: CDR1 MGHDK, CDR2 SYGVNS. This CDR3 has 13 amino acids. The CDR3 here is CASSELGPDTQYF. DNA of the CDR3: TGTGCCAGCAGTGAACTTGGGCCCGATACGCAGTATTTT.

The J gene is TRBJ2-7, the V gene TRBV4-2, with TRBD1 identical over 8 bases. Germline CDR1 and CDR2: LGHNA and YNFKEQ. The CDR3 loop spans 14 amino acids. V lost 1 base to trimming and J lost 3 bases; unmatched junction nucleotides: 2. The CDR3 is CASSQGTGIYEQYF. CDR3 nucleotides: TGTGCCAGCAGCCAAGGGACAGGGATCTACGAGCAGTACTTC.

The gene calls are TRBV4-1 and TRBJ1-2; 8 bases line up with TRBD1. Germline V gene data show CDR1 as MGHRA and CDR2 as YSYEKL. V lost 1 base and J lost 14; bases outside the gene matches: 21. This CDR3 has 17 residues. The CDR3: CASSQVIGRGHIYGWTF. CDR3 in DNA: TGCGCCAGCAGCCAAGTGATCGGCAGGGGGCACATCTATGGCTGGACCTTC.

The CDR3 sequence: CASSQLLGARYGYTF. The CDR3 DNA reads TGTGCCAGCAGTCAATTACTCGGAGCACGCTATGGCTACACCTTC. V usage is TRBV9 and J usage is TRBJ1-2; D remains unclear. Germline values: CDR1 SGDLS, CDR2 YYNGEE. The germline V and J ends were trimmed by 5 bases and 4 bases, with 18 bases remaining between them. CDR3 size: 15 residues.

The chain joins TRBV7-9 to TRBJ2-1; 7 bases are a match to TRBD1. V was clipped by 4 bases and J by 7 bases; unmatched bases: 7. Germline CDR1 is SEHNR and CDR2 is FQNEAQ (reference sequence). The CDR3 is made up of 14 amino acids. CDR3 DNA sequence: TGTGCCAGCAGCTCCCGGACAGGTTGGAATGAGCAGTTCTTC. Its translation is CASSSRTGWNEQFF.

The J gene is TRBJ1-1, the V gene TRBV2, with 8 bases fitting TRBD1. The CDR3 is 14 residues long. Germline V gene sequence: CDR1 SNHLY, CDR2 FYNNEI. V was clipped by 9 bases and J by 0 bases; unmatched bases: 6. The CDR3 DNA reads TGTGCCAGTTCAGCAGGGGGCATGAACACTGAAGCTTTCTTT. Amino acids: CASSAGGMNTEAFF.

This chain connects TRBV5-1 to TRBJ2-1, with 12 positions matching TRBD1. The CDR3 length is 16 residues. V was pared by 4 bases and J by 7 bases, with 9 bases of the junction left unmatched. Germline CDR1 SGHRS, CDR2 YFSETQ. The CDR3 sequence: CASSEGGTGGRNEQFF. CDR3 DNA: TGCGCCAGCAGCGAGGGGGGGACAGGGGGCCGGAATGAGCAGTTCTTC. Full variable domain (rest looked up from reference TRBV5-1 and TRBJ2-1): KAGVTQTPRYLIKTRGQQVTLSCSPISGHRSVSWYQQTPGQGLQFLFEYFSETQRNKGNFPGRFSGRQFSNSRSEMNVSTLELGDSALYLCASSEGGTGGRNEQFFGPGTRLTVL.

The gene calls are TRBV4-3 and TRBJ2-2, with TRBD1 matching 8 bases. CDR1 and CDR2 (germline): LGHNA, YSLEER. The CDR3 is 16 amino acids. The ends lost 0 bases at V and 2 bases at J; junction bases unmatched: 2. The CDR3 spells CASSQDRGLNTGELFF. CDR3 bases: TGCGCCAGCAGCCAAGACAGGGGGCTAAACACCGGGGAGCTGTTTTTT.

The chain recombines TRBV13 with TRBJ1-5; 10 positions agree with TRBD1. The germline V gene encodes CDR1 PRHDT and CDR2 FYEKMQ (reference sequence). The CDR3 loop spans 14 amino acids. J was trimmed by 6 bases and V by 5 bases; bases with no gene match: 4. CDR3 in DNA: TGTGCCAGCAGCGGGACAGGGGAGGGTCAGCCCCAGCATTTT. Translation: CASSGTGEGQPQHF.